This T cell receptor (beta chain) emerged from a study of response to subunit inactivated influenza vaccine. CDR1 is MNHEY, CDR2 SMNVEV, per germline (reference sequence). The CDR3 consists of 15 residues. With V trimmed by 2 bases and J by 6 bases, 8 bases remained unmatched. TCRdb passed the RT-PCR reads through MiXCR, listing each CDR3 protein once. The sample has under 200,000 distinct CDR3 sequences, 12% seen once. In addition, the sample was reused for a study of T cells expressing NK-cell markers. As that study records: Template switching by 5'RACE with UMIs generated the TCR beta cDNA. Just one sequenced donor of eight was HCMV-seronegative, while seven were seropositive.

This receptor was obtained from a man aged 45-65 years who received an inactivated influenza vaccine. The rearrangement uses TRBV27 and TRBJ2-3; 7 bases are shared with TRBD2. The specimen was CD8+ T cells sorted from PBMCs, collected roughly 13 days after vaccination. CDR3 coding DNA: TGTGCCAGCAGTTTAGGCGGGAGTAGTTTGGATACGCAGTATTTT. The encoded protein is CASSLGGSSLDTQYF.